The rows below give T cell receptor beta chains drawn from one sample of a study of blood T cell repertoires in COVID-19. The method was immunoSEQ multiplex PCR; TCRdb's version includes in-frame clones alone and lacks a portion of them. The repertoire holds roughly 200,000 clones, approximately 88% seen once, with roughly 4.2% in the top ten. Sequencing used peripheral blood. The receptors were sampled from a woman younger than 45 with acute or convalescent COVID-19. The CDR3 runs from the conserved cysteine through the conserved F or W. A D gene is named only where the DNA matches it firmly. Clone size is not always given. Where it is, it says once, few, many or a class for expanded clones.

CDR3 DNA: TGTGCCAGCGGGTGGCAGGTGGGCACCGGGGAGCTGTTTTTT
CDR3 protein: CASGWQVGTGELFF
D gene: -
clone size: -
J gene: TRBJ2-2
V gene: TRBV6-5

CDR3 DNA: TGTGCCTGGAGGGGGGCTCGACCCCCCTACGAGCAGTACTTC
CDR3 protein: CAWRGARPPYEQYF
D gene: -
clone size: few
J gene: TRBJ2-7
V gene: TRBV30

CDR3 DNA: TGTGCCAGCAGTGGGCGCCTCGGGGAGCTGTTTTTT
CDR3 protein: CASSGRLGELFF
D gene: -
clone size: -
J gene: TRBJ2-2
V gene: TRBV28

CDR3 DNA: TGCGCCAGCAGCTCCGGACAGGGATCCTACAATGAGCAGTTCTTC
CDR3 protein: CASSSGQGSYNEQFF
D gene: TRBD1
clone size: -
J gene: TRBJ2-1
V gene: TRBV5-1

CDR3 DNA: TGTGCCAGCTCACCTCCTAGCGGGATTTCAGATACGCAGTATTTT
CDR3 protein: CASSPPSGISDTQYF
D gene: TRBD2
clone size: -
J gene: TRBJ2-3
V gene: TRBV18

CDR3 DNA: TGTGCCAGCAGCTCGGGGGACCTACAAGAGACCCAGTACTTC
CDR3 protein: CASSSGDLQETQYF
D gene: -
clone size: -
J gene: TRBJ2-5
V gene: TRBV28

CDR3 DNA: TGCAGCGTCGACAGGGGCGGCGAGCAGTACTTC
CDR3 protein: CSVDRGGEQYF
D gene: TRBD1
clone size: -
J gene: TRBJ2-7
V gene: TRBV29-1

CDR3 DNA: TGTGCCAGCAGTGCCAGACAGGGGAGCACCGGGGAGCTGTTTTTT
CDR3 protein: CASSARQGSTGELFF
D gene: TRBD1
clone size: -
J gene: TRBJ2-2
V gene: TRBV2

CDR3 DNA: TGTGCCAGCAGCTTAGACGCAGCCAGTAGCGGGAGGTTTCTGTTTTTT
CDR3 protein: CASSLDAASSGRFLFF
D gene: TRBD2
clone size: few
J gene: TRBJ2-2
V gene: TRBV7-2

CDR3 DNA: TGTGCCAGCAGGGGATCGGGGGGCAAGTCCTACAATGAGCAGTTCTTC
CDR3 protein: CASRGSGGKSYNEQFF
D gene: -
clone size: few
J gene: TRBJ2-1
V gene: TRBV3-1/TRBV3-2

CDR3 DNA: TGTGCCAGCAGCTTATTCAGCGGCTCCTACGAGCAGTACTTC
CDR3 protein: CASSLFSGSYEQYF
D gene: -
clone size: -
J gene: TRBJ2-7
V gene: TRBV5-4

CDR3 DNA: TGTGCCAGTAGACAGTTCTCTGGAAACACCATATATTTT
CDR3 protein: CASRQFSGNTIYF
D gene: -
clone size: -
J gene: TRBJ1-3
V gene: TRBV19

CDR3 DNA: TGCAGCGTTGTACCGGGAGGAACCTACGAGCAGTACTTC
CDR3 protein: CSVVPGGTYEQYF
D gene: TRBD2
clone size: -
J gene: TRBJ2-7
V gene: TRBV29-1

CDR3 DNA: TGTGCCAGCAGTCCGACAGGGGGGGGTCAGCCCCAGCATTTT
CDR3 protein: CASSPTGGGQPQHF
D gene: TRBD1
clone size: -
J gene: TRBJ1-5
V gene: TRBV6-6

CDR3 DNA: TGTGCCACCAGCACTGGGACTCGCTATGGCTACACCTTC
CDR3 protein: CATSTGTRYGYTF
D gene: -
clone size: -
J gene: TRBJ1-2
V gene: TRBV15

CDR3 DNA: TGTGCCAGCAGACTAGCGGGTGACAATGAGCAGTTCTTC
CDR3 protein: CASRLAGDNEQFF
D gene: TRBD2
clone size: -
J gene: TRBJ2-1
V gene: TRBV28

CDR3 DNA: TGTGCCAGCAGCTTCAGACTAGCGGCCCCGAACACCGGGGAGCTGTTTTTT
CDR3 protein: CASSFRLAAPNTGELFF
D gene: TRBD2
clone size: few
J gene: TRBJ2-2
V gene: TRBV11-2

CDR3 DNA: TGTGCCAGCAGCTTTGGGCTTCCGGGGCCCGACAGGGGATACGAGCAGTACTTC
CDR3 protein: CASSFGLPGPDRGYEQYF
D gene: TRBD1
clone size: -
J gene: TRBJ2-7
V gene: TRBV11-2

CDR3 DNA: TGTGCCAGCAGCTTGGGACAGGGAGAGGAGCCCCAGCATTTT
CDR3 protein: CASSLGQGEEPQHF
D gene: TRBD1
clone size: -
J gene: TRBJ1-5
V gene: TRBV7-9

CDR3 DNA: TGTGCCAGTAGCCTCCCCTACAATGAGCAGTTCTTC
CDR3 protein: CASSLPYNEQFF
D gene: -
clone size: -
J gene: TRBJ2-1
V gene: TRBV19

CDR3 DNA: TGTGCCAGCAGCTCGACAGGGAACACAGATACGCAGTATTTT
CDR3 protein: CASSSTGNTDTQYF
D gene: TRBD1
clone size: -
J gene: TRBJ2-3
V gene: TRBV7-9

CDR3 DNA: TGTGCCGCAGGCACGAGAGATACGCAGTATTTT
CDR3 protein: CAAGTRDTQYF
D gene: -
clone size: -
J gene: TRBJ2-3
V gene: TRBV5-4

CDR3 DNA: TGCAGTGCCATGACAGGCCATACGCAGTATTTT
CDR3 protein: CSAMTGHTQYF
D gene: -
clone size: -
J gene: TRBJ2-3
V gene: TRBV20-1

CDR3 DNA: TGTGCCACCAGCAGAGCCCCTACCGGCTCCTACAATGAGCAGTTCTTC
CDR3 protein: CATSRAPTGSYNEQFF
D gene: -
clone size: few
J gene: TRBJ2-1
V gene: TRBV15

CDR3 DNA: TGTGCCAGCGGAAGGGGGAAGGGCTACACCTTC
CDR3 protein: CASGRGKGYTF
D gene: -
clone size: once
J gene: TRBJ1-2
V gene: TRBV6-6

CDR3 DNA: TGTGCCAGCAGCCAAAACACACTGACAGGGTCAGCTTTCTTT
CDR3 protein: CASSQNTLTGSAFF
D gene: TRBD1
clone size: few
J gene: TRBJ1-1
V gene: TRBV7-9

CDR3 DNA: TGTGCCAGCAGCTCGCGGGAGACCGAGCAGTACTTC
CDR3 protein: CASSSRETEQYF
D gene: TRBD2
clone size: -
J gene: TRBJ2-7
V gene: TRBV5-4

CDR3 DNA: TGTGCCAGCACAGACTCTAACTATGGCTACACCTTC
CDR3 protein: CASTDSNYGYTF
D gene: -
clone size: -
J gene: TRBJ1-2
V gene: TRBV3-1/TRBV3-2

CDR3 DNA: TGTGCCAGCAGCTACACCCAAGAGACCCAGTACTTC
CDR3 protein: CASSYTQETQYF
D gene: -
clone size: -
J gene: TRBJ2-5
V gene: TRBV5-4

CDR3 DNA: TGTGCCAGTGGAGGTCGGTGGGCGGAAGGCTACACCTTC
CDR3 protein: CASGGRWAEGYTF
D gene: -
clone size: -
J gene: TRBJ1-2
V gene: TRBV6-6

CDR3 DNA: TGTGCCGGGCACAGGGCTGGGGCCAACGTCCTGACTTTC
CDR3 protein: CAGHRAGANVLTF
D gene: -
clone size: -
J gene: TRBJ2-6
V gene: TRBV19

CDR3 DNA: TGTGCCAGCAGCATGGGGACTAGCGGAGGCGAGCAGTACTTC
CDR3 protein: CASSMGTSGGEQYF
D gene: TRBD2
clone size: -
J gene: TRBJ2-7
V gene: TRBV9

CDR3 DNA: TGTGCCAGTGAACAGGGGGCTGGCGAGACCCAGTACTTC
CDR3 protein: CASEQGAGETQYF
D gene: TRBD1
clone size: -
J gene: TRBJ2-5
V gene: TRBV2

CDR3 DNA: TGTGCCAGCAGCTTGGATAGCGGGGGCCCCTCCTACGAGCAGTACTTC
CDR3 protein: CASSLDSGGPSYEQYF
D gene: TRBD2
clone size: -
J gene: TRBJ2-7
V gene: TRBV5-8

CDR3 DNA: TGTGCCAGTAGTAGACAGTACCAAGAGACCCAGTACTTC
CDR3 protein: CASSRQYQETQYF
D gene: -
clone size: -
J gene: TRBJ2-5
V gene: TRBV19

CDR3 DNA: TGTGCCAGCAGCCTTCAGGGGGCGGGCTACACCTTC
CDR3 protein: CASSLQGAGYTF
D gene: TRBD1
clone size: -
J gene: TRBJ1-2
V gene: TRBV7-9

CDR3 DNA: TGTGCCAGTAGTATCCGGAGACCTTCCTCTGGGGCCAACGTCCTGACTTTC
CDR3 protein: CASSIRRPSSGANVLTF
D gene: -
clone size: once
J gene: TRBJ2-6
V gene: TRBV19

CDR3 DNA: TGTGCCAGCTCACCACCGATGCGAGATGGCTACACCTTC
CDR3 protein: CASSPPMRDGYTF
D gene: -
clone size: -
J gene: TRBJ1-2
V gene: TRBV18

CDR3 DNA: TGTGCCAGCAGCGGTGCGCAGGGGGGTTTCAGCAATCAGCCCCAGCATTTT
CDR3 protein: CASSGAQGGFSNQPQHF
D gene: TRBD1
clone size: -
J gene: TRBJ1-5
V gene: TRBV28

CDR3 DNA: TGTGCCAGCAGCCAAGATCGGTGGACTAGCGGGAGCACAGATACGCAGTATTTT
CDR3 protein: CASSQDRWTSGSTDTQYF
D gene: TRBD2
clone size: -
J gene: TRBJ2-3
V gene: TRBV14

CDR3 DNA: TGTGCCAGCAGTTCCCCCGACAGGGATACGCAGTATTTT
CDR3 protein: CASSSPDRDTQYF
D gene: -
clone size: -
J gene: TRBJ2-3
V gene: TRBV28

CDR3 DNA: TGTGCCAGCAGTTTAGGCGGGAGAACCTACAATGAGCAGTTCTTC
CDR3 protein: CASSLGGRTYNEQFF
D gene: TRBD2
clone size: few
J gene: TRBJ2-1
V gene: TRBV28

CDR3 DNA: TGTGCCAGCAATTTGGGCACCTCCTACGAGCAGTACTTC
CDR3 protein: CASNLGTSYEQYF
D gene: -
clone size: -
J gene: TRBJ2-7
V gene: TRBV6-1

CDR3 DNA: TGCAGTGCTAGTGAAGGGGCGCTAGTTGGTAATCAGCCCCAGCATTTT
CDR3 protein: CSASEGALVGNQPQHF
D gene: -
clone size: few
J gene: TRBJ1-5
V gene: TRBV20-1

CDR3 DNA: TGTGCCAGCAGCCCCTGGACGGACAAACCCAATGAGCAGTTCTTC
CDR3 protein: CASSPWTDKPNEQFF
D gene: -
clone size: -
J gene: TRBJ2-1
V gene: TRBV11-3

CDR3 DNA: TGTGCCAGCAGACAGGAACAGGCTGAAGCTTTCTTT
CDR3 protein: CASRQEQAEAFF
D gene: -
clone size: -
J gene: TRBJ1-1
V gene: TRBV12-3/TRBV12-4